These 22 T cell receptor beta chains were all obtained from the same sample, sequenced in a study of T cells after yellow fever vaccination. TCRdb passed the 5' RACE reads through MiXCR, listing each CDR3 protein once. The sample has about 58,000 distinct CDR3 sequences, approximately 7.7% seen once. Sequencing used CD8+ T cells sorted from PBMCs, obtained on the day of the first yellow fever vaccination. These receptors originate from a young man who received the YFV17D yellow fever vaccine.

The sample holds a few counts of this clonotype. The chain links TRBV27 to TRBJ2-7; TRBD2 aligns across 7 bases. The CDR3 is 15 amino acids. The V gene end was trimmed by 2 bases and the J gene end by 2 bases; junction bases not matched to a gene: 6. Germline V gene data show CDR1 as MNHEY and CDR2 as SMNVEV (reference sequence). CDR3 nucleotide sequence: TGTGCCAGCAGTTTAAGGGCTAGCGGAACCTACGAGCAGTACTTC. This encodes CASSLRASGTYEQYF.

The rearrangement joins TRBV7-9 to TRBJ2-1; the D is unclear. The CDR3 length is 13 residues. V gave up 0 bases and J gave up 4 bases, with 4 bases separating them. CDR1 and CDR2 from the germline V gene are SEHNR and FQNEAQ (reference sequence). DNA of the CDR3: TGTGCCAGCAGCTTAGCGAAATACAATGAGCAGTTCTTC. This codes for CASSLAKYNEQFF. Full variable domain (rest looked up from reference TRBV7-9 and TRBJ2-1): DTGVSQNPRHKITKRGQNVTFRCDPISEHNRLYWYRQTLGQGPEFLTYFQNEAQLEKSRLLSDRFSAERPKGSFSTLEIQRTEQGDSAMYLCASSLAKYNEQFFGPGTRLTVL.

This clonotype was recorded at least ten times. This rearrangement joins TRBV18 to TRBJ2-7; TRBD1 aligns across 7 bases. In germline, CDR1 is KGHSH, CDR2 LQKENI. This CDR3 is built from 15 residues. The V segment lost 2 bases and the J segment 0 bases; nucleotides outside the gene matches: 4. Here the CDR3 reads CASSPEGQISYEQYF. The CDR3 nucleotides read TGTGCCAGCTCACCAGAGGGACAGATCTCCTACGAGCAGTACTTC.

The CDR3 coding sequence is TGTGCCAGCAGCTTAGTTGAAGGGTCTTCGGAGACCCAGTACTTC. Encoded protein: CASSLVEGSSETQYF. The V call is TRBV7-8, the J call TRBJ2-5; D is uncertain. V lost 1 base and J 5 bases, leaving 14 bases between the germline ends. The CDR3 extends over 15 amino acids. Per the germline V gene, CDR1 is SGHVS and CDR2 is FQNEAQ.

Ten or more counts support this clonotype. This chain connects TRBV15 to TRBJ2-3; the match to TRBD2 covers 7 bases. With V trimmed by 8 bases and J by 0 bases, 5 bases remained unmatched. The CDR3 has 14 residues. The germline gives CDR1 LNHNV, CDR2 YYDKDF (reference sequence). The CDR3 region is CATRGEASTDTQYF. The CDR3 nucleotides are TGTGCCACCCGGGGGGAAGCTAGCACAGATACGCAGTATTTT. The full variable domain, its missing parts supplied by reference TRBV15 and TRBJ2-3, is DAMVIQNPRYQVTQFGKPVTLSCSQTLNHNVMYWYQQKSSQAPKLLFHYYDKDFNNEADTPDNFQSRRPNTSFCFLDIRSPGLGDTAMYLCATRGEASTDTQYFGPGTRLTVL.

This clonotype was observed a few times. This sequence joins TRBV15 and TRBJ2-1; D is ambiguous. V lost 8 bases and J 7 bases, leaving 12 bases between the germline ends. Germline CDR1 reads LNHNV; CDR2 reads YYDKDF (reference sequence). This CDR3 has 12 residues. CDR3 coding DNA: TGTGCCACCTCCCGTTTGGGGAATGAGCAGTTCTTC. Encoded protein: CATSRLGNEQFF. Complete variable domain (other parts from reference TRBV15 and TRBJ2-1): DAMVIQNPRYQVTQFGKPVTLSCSQTLNHNVMYWYQQKSSQAPKLLFHYYDKDFNNEADTPDNFQSRRPNTSFCFLDIRSPGLGDTAMYLCATSRLGNEQFFGPGTRLTVL.

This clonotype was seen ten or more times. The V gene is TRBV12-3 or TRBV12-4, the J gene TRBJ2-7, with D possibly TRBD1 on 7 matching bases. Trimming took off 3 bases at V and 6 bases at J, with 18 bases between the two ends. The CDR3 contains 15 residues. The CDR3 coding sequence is TGTGCCAGCAGTTTTTCGGAGGGGGCGCTAATCGAGCAGTACTTC. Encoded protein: CASSFSEGALIEQYF.

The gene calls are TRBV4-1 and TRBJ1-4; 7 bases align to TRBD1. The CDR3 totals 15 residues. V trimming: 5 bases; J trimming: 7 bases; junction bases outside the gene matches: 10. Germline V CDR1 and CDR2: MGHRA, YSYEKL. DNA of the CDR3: TGCGCCAGCAGCTTTAAAGACAGGGAGGGTGAAAAACTGTTTTTT. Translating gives CASSFKDREGEKLFF.

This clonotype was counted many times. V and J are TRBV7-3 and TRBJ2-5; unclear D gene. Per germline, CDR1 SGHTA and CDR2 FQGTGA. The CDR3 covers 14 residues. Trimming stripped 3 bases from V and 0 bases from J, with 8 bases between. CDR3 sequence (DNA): TGTGCCAGCAGCTTGAGTGGGGACCAAGAGACCCAGTACTTC. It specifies CASSLSGDQETQYF.

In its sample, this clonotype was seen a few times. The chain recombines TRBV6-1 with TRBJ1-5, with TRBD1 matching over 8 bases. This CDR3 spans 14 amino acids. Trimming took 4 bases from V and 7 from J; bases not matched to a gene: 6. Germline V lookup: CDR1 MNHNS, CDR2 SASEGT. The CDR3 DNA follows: TGTGCCAGCAGTGTCCAGGGGGCAAGGCAGCCCCAGCATTTT. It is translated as CASSVQGARQPQHF.

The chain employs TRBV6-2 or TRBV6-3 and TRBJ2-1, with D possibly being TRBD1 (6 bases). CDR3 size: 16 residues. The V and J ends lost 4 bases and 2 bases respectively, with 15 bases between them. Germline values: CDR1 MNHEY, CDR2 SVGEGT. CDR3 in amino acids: CASSSDRDTAYNEQFF. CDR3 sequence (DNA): TGTGCCAGCAGTTCGGACCGGGACACTGCCTACAATGAGCAGTTCTTC.

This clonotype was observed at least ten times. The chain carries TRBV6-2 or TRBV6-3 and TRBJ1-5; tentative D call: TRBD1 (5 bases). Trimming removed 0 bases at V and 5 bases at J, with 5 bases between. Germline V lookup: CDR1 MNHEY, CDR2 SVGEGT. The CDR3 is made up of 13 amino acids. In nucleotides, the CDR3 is TGTGCCAGCAGTTACTCGGGGGATCAGCCCCAGCATTTT. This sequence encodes CASSYSGDQPQHF.

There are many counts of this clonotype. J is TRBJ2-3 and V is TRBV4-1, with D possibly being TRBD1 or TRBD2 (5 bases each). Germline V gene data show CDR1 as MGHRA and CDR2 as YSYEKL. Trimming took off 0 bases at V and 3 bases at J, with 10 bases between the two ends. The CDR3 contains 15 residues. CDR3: CASSQDIEGTDTQYF. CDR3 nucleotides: TGCGCCAGCAGCCAAGATATCGAGGGGACAGATACGCAGTATTTT.

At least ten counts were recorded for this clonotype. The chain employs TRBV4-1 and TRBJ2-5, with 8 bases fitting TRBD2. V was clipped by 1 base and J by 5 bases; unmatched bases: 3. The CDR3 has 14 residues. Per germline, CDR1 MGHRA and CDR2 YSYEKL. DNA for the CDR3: TGCGCCAGCAGCCAAGCGGGGGGGGGCGAGACCCAGTACTTC. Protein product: CASSQAGGGETQYF.

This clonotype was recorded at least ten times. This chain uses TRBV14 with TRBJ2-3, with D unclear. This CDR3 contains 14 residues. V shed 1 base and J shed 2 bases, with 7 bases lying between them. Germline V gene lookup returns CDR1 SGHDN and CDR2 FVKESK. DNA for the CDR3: TGTGCCAGCAGCCAAGTTGGTTTCACAGATACGCAGTATTTT. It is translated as CASSQVGFTDTQYF.

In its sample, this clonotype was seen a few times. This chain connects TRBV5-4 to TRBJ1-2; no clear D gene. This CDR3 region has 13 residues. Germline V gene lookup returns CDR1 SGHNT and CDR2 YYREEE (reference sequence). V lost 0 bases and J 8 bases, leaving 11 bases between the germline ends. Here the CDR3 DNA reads TGTGCCAGCAGCTTGGGACTGGCCGACGGCTACACCTTC. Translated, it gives CASSLGLADGYTF.

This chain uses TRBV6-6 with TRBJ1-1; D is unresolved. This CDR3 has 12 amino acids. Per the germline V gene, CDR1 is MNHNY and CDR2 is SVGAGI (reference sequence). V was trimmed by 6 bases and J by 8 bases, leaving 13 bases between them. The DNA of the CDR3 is TGTGCCAGCAGACGGACGGACCCAGAAGCTTTCTTT. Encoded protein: CASRRTDPEAFF.

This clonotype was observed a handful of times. CDR3 sequence (DNA): TGTGCCTGGAGTGTATTTGAAGAAGCTTTCTTT. Translating it yields CAWSVFEEAFF. V usage is TRBV30 and J usage is TRBJ1-1; no clear D. Deletions cut 0 bases from V and 8 bases from J, with 7 bases between. CDR1 is GTSNPN and CDR2 is SVGIG in the germline V gene (reference sequence). CDR3 size: 11 residues.

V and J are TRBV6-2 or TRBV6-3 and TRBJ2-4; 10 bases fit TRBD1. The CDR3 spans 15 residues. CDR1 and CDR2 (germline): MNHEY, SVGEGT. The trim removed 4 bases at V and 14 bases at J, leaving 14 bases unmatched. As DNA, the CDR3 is TGTGCCAGCAGTTCGACCTTTGACAGGGGGCTGATAGAGTACTTC. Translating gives CASSSTFDRGLIEYF.

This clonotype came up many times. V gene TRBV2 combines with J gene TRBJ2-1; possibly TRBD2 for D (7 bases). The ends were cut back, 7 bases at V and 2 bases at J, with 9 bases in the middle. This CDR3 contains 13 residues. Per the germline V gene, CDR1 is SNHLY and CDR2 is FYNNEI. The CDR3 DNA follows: TGTGCCAGCACGGGGGGCCCCTACAATGAGCAGTTCTTC. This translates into CASTGGPYNEQFF.

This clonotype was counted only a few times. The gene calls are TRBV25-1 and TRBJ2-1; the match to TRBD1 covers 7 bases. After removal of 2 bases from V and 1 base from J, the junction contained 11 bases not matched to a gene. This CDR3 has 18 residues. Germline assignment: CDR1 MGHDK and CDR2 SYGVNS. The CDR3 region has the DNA TGTGCCAGCAGTGAAGGTCCGGTGGTACAGGGGTCCTACAATGAGCAGTTCTTC. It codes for CASSEGPVVQGSYNEQFF.

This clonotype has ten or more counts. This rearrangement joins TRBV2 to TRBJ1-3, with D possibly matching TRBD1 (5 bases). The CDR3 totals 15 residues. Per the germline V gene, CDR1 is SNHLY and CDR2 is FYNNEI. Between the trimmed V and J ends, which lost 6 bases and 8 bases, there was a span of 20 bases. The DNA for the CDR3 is TGTGCCAGCAGCTCGGGCAGGGATTACCTATACACCATATATTTT. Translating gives CASSSGRDYLYTIYF.